This T cell receptor beta chain was sequenced for a study of identical twins. TCRdb reanalysed the 5' RACE reads using MiXCR and keeps one entry per CDR3 protein. The repertoire holds 500,000 or so distinct CDR3 sequences, 13% to 15% seen once, with approximately 0.98% in the top ten. A further study also used this sample, focusing on yellow fever vaccine responses in identical twins.

The sequenced material came from CD4+ T cells sorted from blood. The source of this sequence is a woman between 18 and 30 years old in good health.

CDR3 amino acids: CASSPRQPFPGTTRYEQYF. The CDR3 bases are TGCGCCAGCAGCCCAAGACAACCGTTTCCCGGGACTACCCGATACGAGCAGTACTTC. V and J are TRBV5-1 and TRBJ2-7, with TRBD2 identical over 7 bases. Trimming removed 4 bases from V and 4 bases from J; junction bases left unmatched: 23. The CDR3 contains 19 residues. Germline V gene data show CDR1 as SGHRS and CDR2 as YFSETQ.